These T cell receptor beta chains were read from a single sample in a study of neurological immune-mediated disorders. A single record per CDR3 protein comes from TCRdb applying MiXCR to the 5' RACE reads. The sample includes around 70,000 distinct CDR3 sequences, roughly 3% of them seen just once. The specimen sequenced was PBMCs. The receptors shown here come from a woman in her 50s with multiple sclerosis. The conserved cysteine and the conserved F or W are not part of the CDR3 here.

cdr3_length j_call v_call cdr3_aa
13 TRBJ2-2 TRBV7-2 ASSSTAANTGELF
12 TRBJ1-1 TRBV7-6 ASSLTGANTEAF
13 TRBJ1-6 TRBV28 ASSLGQARDSPLH
13 TRBJ1-4 TRBV7-9 ASSSGLNRDEKLF
13 TRBJ2-5 TRBV9 ASSVDGRRGETQY
12 TRBJ1-3 TRBV5-1 ASSLDGAAGTIY
14 TRBJ2-1 TRBV20-1 SVGTSGGPSYNEQF
10 TRBJ1-2 TRBV3-1 ASSRRMKGYT
12 TRBJ1-2 TRBV5-1 ASSRLPDSYGYT
13 TRBJ1-5 TRBV7-8 ASSLVGRGNQPQH
14 TRBJ1-5 TRBV20-1 SARDRRTGGGQPQH
13 TRBJ2-3 TRBV11-2 ASSLKWRSADTQY
13 TRBJ2-1 TRBV20-1 SASSRRLSGGEQF
10 TRBJ1-5 TRBV6-1 ASSTGVQPQH
12 TRBJ2-3 TRBV20-1 SARRDRTTDTQY
13 TRBJ1-6 TRBV4-3 ASSADRGLSSPLH
15 TRBJ1-2 TRBV3-1 ASSHQHRYRGDYGYT
13 TRBJ2-3 TRBV6-5 ASSKGTFNTDTQY
12 TRBJ2-1 TRBV5-1 ASSVAGGLDEQF
10 TRBJ1-5 TRBV20-1 SASMPTQPQH
13 TRBJ1-2 TRBV12-3/TRBV12-4 ASRSDTGQGYGYT
13 TRBJ2-7 TRBV7-2 ASSPTSGGAYEQY
13 TRBJ2-2 TRBV5-1 ASSLSFANTGELF
13 TRBJ2-3 TRBV28 ASRVAGVGDTTQY
10 TRBJ1-1 TRBV20-1 SAVQGSTEAF
10 TRBJ1-2 TRBV6-1 ASAGLTYGYT
13 TRBJ2-1 TRBV6-5 ASSYSSGKLIEQF
10 TRBJ2-3 TRBV7-9 ASSPAGQQGY
15 TRBJ2-7 TRBV4-1 ASSPPASGRMSGEQY
17 TRBJ1-1 TRBV5-1 ASSKNPPGAEGLGAEAF
12 TRBJ1-6 TRBV6-1 ASSSRSGNSPLH
13 TRBJ2-7 TRBV7-9 ASSLEGRSSYEQY
13 TRBJ2-2 TRBV25-1 ASSEFTGSAGELF
10 TRBJ2-1 TRBV6-6 ASSYSGVTQF
13 TRBJ2-3 TRBV7-6 ASRNDREGTDTQY
12 TRBJ1-1 TRBV7-6 ASRAGTANTEAF
13 TRBJ1-1 TRBV5-1 ASSLRTGEYTEAF
12 TRBJ2-1 TRBV18 ASSPLTIYNEQF
9 TRBJ2-7 TRBV20-1 SASRAYEQY
12 TRBJ1-1 TRBV20-1 SAVQGVWNTEAF
12 TRBJ1-1 TRBV4-3 ASSQEQENTEAF
13 TRBJ1-3 TRBV12-3/TRBV12-4 ASFRGVVSGNTIY
15 TRBJ1-1 TRBV7-2 ASSPDGQDRMNTEAF
13 TRBJ1-2 TRBV20-1 SARVPSAGEYGYT
9 TRBJ2-3 TRBV20-1 SALKGDTQY
13 TRBJ2-5 TRBV5-1 ASSLGVRHQETQY
12 TRBJ1-2 TRBV15 ATSRDWGADGYT
13 TRBJ2-7 TRBV20-1 SARPSRGRVIEQY
12 TRBJ1-4 TRBV4-2 ASSQRGSGEKLF
13 TRBJ2-1 TRBV20-1 SARELAGGPGEQF
11 TRBJ2-2 TRBV29-1 SGGDRGTGELF
14 TRBJ1-5 TRBV27 ASSSDRRPGNQPQH
11 TRBJ2-7 TRBV2 ASIGTSGYEQY
10 TRBJ2-7 TRBV29-1 SVAWVSYEQY
13 TRBJ2-5 TRBV20-1 SARVPPSGMETQY
16 TRBJ1-1 TRBV5-1 ASSRTGRQGGLNTEAF